The 23 T cell receptor beta chains below come from one sample, sequenced in a study of CD4 and CD8 cells across lung adenocarcinoma regions. TCRdb reprocessed the PCR reads with MiXCR, giving one entry per CDR3 protein. In the table there are some 20,000 distinct CDR3 sequences, 46% of which are singletons. Sequencing input: CD4+ T cells from the margin of a lung tumor. The receptors stem from a male donor with lung adenocarcinoma. The CD4 and CD8 labels of this study may be unreliable.

The chain employs TRBV27 and TRBJ2-1; 8 bases are a match to TRBD2. Germline CDR1 and CDR2: MNHEY and SMNVEV (reference sequence). CDR3 length equals 12 residues. Unmatched junction bases numbered 7, after V lost 8 bases and J lost 10 bases. CDR3 coding DNA: TGTGCCAGCGGTGCCATAGCGGGAGAGCAGTTCTTC. This encodes CASGAIAGEQFF.

The chain links TRBV10-2 to TRBJ2-4; tentatively, D is TRBD1 or TRBD2 (6 bases each). Germline V CDR1 and CDR2: WSHSY, SAAADI. The CDR3 has 14 amino acids. CDR3 in DNA: TGCGGCGTCAGGGCGCTGGGGGGCAAAAATACTCAGTACTTC. Translated, it gives CGVRALGGKNTQYF.

This rearrangement joins TRBV27 to TRBJ2-2, with TRBD2 identical over 12 bases. CDR1 and CDR2 from the germline V gene are MNHEY and SMNVEV (reference sequence). The CDR3 contains 17 residues. V was clipped by 2 bases and J by 4 bases; unmatched bases: 5. CDR3 in DNA: TGTGCCAGCAGTTTAAGACTAGCGGGAGTGGGCACCGGGGAGCTGTTTTTT. Protein sequence: CASSLRLAGVGTGELFF.

J is TRBJ2-1 and V is TRBV6-1; no firm D call. Trimming stripped 3 bases from V and 12 bases from J, with 15 bases between. Germline V gene sequence: CDR1 MNHNS, CDR2 SASEGT. The CDR3 totals 13 residues. The CDR3 DNA reads as TGTGCCAGCAGTGATTCCGTAGTGCTACGGCAGTTCTTC. Protein product: CASSDSVVLRQFF.

This clonotype rates as medium-sized. The chain is built from TRBV10-3 and TRBJ2-1, with D perhaps TRBD2 (6 bases). V dropped 2 bases and J dropped 6 bases, with 17 bases sitting between them. The CDR3 runs to 16 residues. Germline V gene data show CDR1 as ENHRY and CDR2 as SYGVKD. The CDR3 spells CAISEPGLQGGNEQFF. The CDR3, as DNA: TGTGCCATCAGTGAGCCGGGACTGCAGGGTGGCAATGAGCAGTTCTTC.

This clonotype has just a few counts. The chain uses TRBV11-1 and TRBJ2-1, with 11 bases that match TRBD2. The CDR3 extends over 18 amino acids. V lost 2 bases to trimming and J lost 8 bases; unmatched junction nucleotides: 14. CDR1 SGHAT and CDR2 FQDESV come from the germline V gene (reference sequence). The CDR3 sequence: CASSLFFHVASGRHEQFF. The CDR3 DNA sequence: TGTGCCAGCAGCTTATTTTTCCATGTGGCTAGCGGGAGGCATGAGCAGTTCTTC.

The chain uses TRBV15 and TRBJ2-1; D gene uncertain. The V and J ends lost 3 bases and 12 bases respectively, with 12 bases between them. This CDR3 spans 12 amino acids. Germline V CDR1 and CDR2: LNHNV, YYDKDF (reference sequence). The CDR3 loop is CATSSLDLGQFF. The CDR3 DNA is TGTGCCACCAGCAGCCTAGACCTCGGGCAGTTCTTC.

On this clonotype itself: The junction and the germline gene differ at one end; a read error may be behind it. The J gene is TRBJ2-4, the V gene TRBV7-3; D possibly corresponds to TRBD1 (6 bases). Per the germline V gene, CDR1 is SGHTA and CDR2 is FQGTGA. The CDR3 is 15 residues long. In DNA form, the CDR3 reads TGTGCCAGCAGCGAGACCGGACAGAGAACAGATATTCAGTATTTC. Its translation is CASSETGQRTDIQYF.

V usage is TRBV12-3 or TRBV12-4 and J usage is TRBJ2-5; TRBD2 matches 15 bases. This CDR3 has 15 residues. The V and J ends lost 2 bases and 12 bases, in that order; junction bases with no gene match: 7. CDR3 nucleotides: TGTGCCAGCAGTTTAAGGACTAGCGGGGGGGTACAAAAGTACTTC. The encoded protein is CASSLRTSGGVQKYF.

V gene TRBV6-1 combines with J gene TRBJ2-2; D is possibly TRBD1 (6 bases). The CDR3 consists of 13 residues. Trimming left V 7 bases short and J 5 bases short, with 11 bases between. Germline CDR1 reads MNHNS; CDR2 reads SASEGT. The CDR3 here is CASKGVGTGELFF. CDR3 in DNA: TGTGCCAGCAAGGGGGTGGGGACCGGGGAGCTGTTTTTT.

This clonotype was seen ten or more times. This chain connects TRBV11-2 to TRBJ2-1; D not certain. The J call may be incorrect, as the DNA end agrees better with TRBJ2-7. Germline V lookup: CDR1 SGHAT, CDR2 FQNNGV. This CDR3 has 12 residues. CDR3 region: CASSLVGYEQYF. The CDR3 DNA reads as TGTGCCAGCAGCTTAGTGGGGTACGAGCAGTACTTC.

This clonotype appeared many times. The J gene is TRBJ2-3, the V gene TRBV27; no clear D gene. The CDR3 runs 16 residues. Between the trimmed V and J ends, which lost 0 bases and 1 base, there was a span of 11 bases. The germline CDR1 and CDR2 sequences are MNHEY and SMNVEV (reference sequence). The CDR3 nucleotides read TGTGCCAGCAGTTTATCCGACCTGGGCCGCACAGATACGCAGTATTTT. Residues: CASSLSDLGRTDTQYF.

This clonotype appeared many times. The CDR3 coding sequence is TGTGCCAGCAGCGGGGGGACAGGGCGGAACTATGGCTACACCTTC. Amino acid sequence: CASSGGTGRNYGYTF. The V gene is TRBV7-8, the J gene TRBJ1-2, with 9 bases that match TRBD1. This CDR3 is built from 15 residues. Germline values: CDR1 SGHVS, CDR2 FQNEAQ. With 5 bases clipped from V and 2 bases from J, the junction kept 6 bases outside the gene matches.

This clonotype was seen only a few times. The chain carries TRBV6-5 and TRBJ2-2; D is perhaps TRBD2 (6 bases). The germline CDR1 and CDR2 sequences are MNHEY and SVGAGI. Trimming stripped 2 bases from V and 3 bases from J, with 10 bases between. This CDR3 has 15 residues. The CDR3 loop is CASSYGAGYTGELFF. DNA of the CDR3: TGTGCCAGCAGTTACGGAGCGGGCTACACCGGGGAGCTGTTTTTT.

This rearrangement joins TRBV10-2 to TRBJ2-5; D possibly uses TRBD1 or TRBD2 (5 bases each). This CDR3 has 16 amino acids. Germline CDR1 is WSHSY and CDR2 is SAAADI. Trimming pared 2 bases from V and 5 bases from J, leaving 18 bases between. Written as DNA, the CDR3 is TGCGCCAGCAGTGAGCTTGGGGACCCAGTGGGGGAGACCCAGTACTTC. Its protein is CASSELGDPVGETQYF.

On this clonotype itself: Lacking the conserved final phenylalanine or tryptophan, this CDR3 likely reflects a read error. The CDR3 coding sequence is TGCAGTGCTAGGGGGACTAGCGGAAACGTCATCAGTCATGAGCAGTTCTTA. It specifies CSARGTSGNVISHEQFL. The chain has TRBV20-1 and TRBJ2-1, with 11 bases matching TRBD2. CDR3 length: 17 amino acids. The V gene end was trimmed by 3 bases and the J gene end by 8 bases; junction bases not matched to a gene: 15. Looked up from germline, CDR1 is DFQATT and CDR2 is SNEGSKA (reference sequence).

The chain recombines TRBV6-2 or TRBV6-3 with TRBJ2-3; D possibly uses TRBD1 or TRBD2 (5 bases each). This CDR3 contains 16 residues. CDR1 and CDR2 (germline): MNHEY, SVGEGT. Trimming shortened V by 2 bases and J by 3 bases, and 15 bases separated the two germline ends. The CDR3 protein is CASSYILGDGTDTQYF. DNA for the CDR3: TGTGCCAGCAGTTACATATTGGGGGATGGAACAGATACGCAGTATTTT.

This clonotype was seen repeatedly, ten times or more. The V and J genes are TRBV10-1 and TRBJ2-5; D tentatively fits TRBD1 or TRBD2 (5 bases each). V lost 4 bases and J 4 bases, leaving 13 bases between the germline ends. CDR3 length equals 14 residues. Germline CDR1 WNHNN, CDR2 SYGVQD (reference sequence). CDR3 region: CASSAGARGETQYF. The DNA of the CDR3 is TGCGCCAGCAGTGCCGGGGCGAGGGGAGAGACCCAGTACTTC.

Ten or more counts support this clonotype. The genes are TRBV9 and TRBJ2-3; D not certain. This CDR3 comprises 13 residues. V lost 3 bases to trimming and J lost 3 bases, with 8 bases between them. Germline V gene lookup returns CDR1 SGDLS and CDR2 YYNGEE. The chain's CDR3 is CASSGNPTDTQYF. In nucleotides, the CDR3 is TGTGCCAGCAGCGGGAACCCAACAGATACGCAGTATTTT.

V usage is TRBV11-2 and J usage is TRBJ2-2; TRBD1 or TRBD2 may be the D gene (5 bases each). The CDR3 runs 15 residues. Germline CDR1 SGHAT, CDR2 FQNNGV. V was shortened by 3 bases and J by 6 bases, with 14 bases between the two germline ends. The CDR3 protein is CASSFLSGGAGELFF. Here the CDR3 DNA reads TGTGCCAGCAGCTTTTTAAGTGGGGGTGCCGGGGAGCTGTTTTTT.

At least ten counts were recorded for this clonotype. The chain uses TRBV7-6 and TRBJ2-6; tentative D call: TRBD2 (6 bases). V gave up 1 base and J gave up 0 bases, with 16 bases separating them. Germline CDR1 reads SGHVS; CDR2 reads FNYEAQ. The CDR3 has 19 amino acids. CDR3 in DNA: TGTGCCAGCAGCTTAGATCAGGTCGGGAGAGGCTCTGGGGCCAACGTCCTGACTTTC. Its protein product is CASSLDQVGRGSGANVLTF.

V and J are TRBV4-1 and TRBJ2-4, with 9 positions matching TRBD2. There are 16 residues in the CDR3. Losses at the gene ends were 5 bases for V and 13 bases for J; bases not matched to a gene: 18. Germline values: CDR1 MGHRA, CDR2 YSYEKL. CDR3 bases: TGCGCCAGCAGCGCGGGGGGGGCGGGAGCCAAAAATACGCAGTACTTC. This encodes CASSAGGAGAKNTQYF.

This rearrangement joins TRBV6-1 to TRBJ1-2; tentatively, D is TRBD1 (6 bases). Germline lookup yields CDR1 MNHNS and CDR2 SASEGT. V was pared by 1 base and J by 7 bases, with 13 bases between. The CDR3 covers 14 residues. The CDR3 spells CASSEVRGQAGYTF. CDR3 nucleotide sequence: TGTGCCAGCAGTGAAGTCCGGGGGCAAGCTGGCTACACCTTC.